This entry lists 20 T cell receptor beta chains sequenced from one sample in a study of preoperative IRX-2 immunotherapy in early breast cancer. Assay: immunoSEQ multiplex PCR; the TCRdb copy retains only in-frame clones and omits some. The sample contains around 30,000 clones, less than 90% of which appear only once. As to treatment: preoperative locoregional IRX-2 cytokine immunotherapy. The source material was lymph node tissue, sampled from a patient treated with IRX-2 immunotherapy. The receptors stem from a human donor with breast cancer.

The rearrangement links TRBV5-1 to TRBJ2-2; D might be TRBD2 (5 bases). CDR3 length: 15 amino acids. Germline V CDR1 and CDR2: SGHRS, YFSETQ. The germline V and J ends were trimmed by 4 bases and 5 bases, with 15 bases remaining between them. CDR3 sequence reads: CASSRTGPGTGELFF. The CDR3 region has the DNA TGCGCCAGCAGCCGCACGGGCCCGGGGACCGGGGAGCTGTTTTTT.

This chain links TRBV6-7 with TRBJ2-5; tentatively, D is TRBD1 (6 bases). TRBV6-7 has ORF status, its function being uncertain. V dropped 9 bases and J dropped 3 bases, with 17 bases sitting between them. This CDR3 has 14 residues. In nucleotides, the CDR3 is TGTGCCAGTCGATCCCGACAGGCGGAAGAGACCCAGTACTTC. Translating it yields CASRSRQAEETQYF.

The gene calls are TRBV19 and TRBJ2-7; possibly TRBD1 for D (5 bases). Germline assignment: CDR1 LNHDA and CDR2 SQIVND (reference sequence). The CDR3 totals 12 residues. V was cut by 6 bases and J by 3 bases, with 9 bases left in between. In DNA, the CDR3 is TGTGCCAGTAGCAGGGCCTACTACGAGCAGTACTTC. Protein: CASSRAYYEQYF.

The chain combines TRBV29-1 with TRBJ1-6, with 9 positions matching TRBD1. Germline CDR1 reads SQVTM; CDR2 reads ANQGSEA. The CDR3 has 13 amino acids. Trimming at V came to 6 bases and at J to 7 bases, leaving 4 bases not matched to a gene. In DNA form, the CDR3 reads TGCAGCGTGGCCGGGACAGGGAATTCACCCCTCCACTTT. Encoded protein: CSVAGTGNSPLHF.

This clone was detected a few times. V and J are TRBV29-1 and TRBJ2-1, with no clear D. Trimming removed 5 bases at V and 2 bases at J, with 16 bases between. Germline loops: CDR1 SQVTM, CDR2 ANQGSEA. The CDR3 covers 15 residues. CDR3 nucleotide sequence: TGCAGCGTTACAACAGCGACTCACCCCTACAATGAGCAGTTCTTC. The encoded protein is CSVTTATHPYNEQFF.

DNA of the CDR3: TGTGCCAGCTCACCACCGGGACGAAACACCGGGGAGCTGTTTTTT. Its translation is CASSPPGRNTGELFF. V gene TRBV18 combines with J gene TRBJ2-2; D possibly uses TRBD1 or TRBD2 (5 bases each). Trimming removed 0 bases from V and 2 bases from J, with 7 bases in between. Germline CDR1 reads KGHSH; CDR2 reads LQKENI. The CDR3 contains 15 residues. Full variable domain (rest looked up from reference TRBV18 and TRBJ2-2): NAGVMQNPRHLVRRRGQEARLRCSPMKGHSHVYWYRQLPEEGLKFMVYLQKENIIDESGMPKERFSAEFPKEGPSILRIQQVVRGDSAAYFCASSPPGRNTGELFFGEGSRLTVL.

The rearrangement joins TRBV5-1 to TRBJ2-1, with 9 bases aligning to TRBD2. This CDR3 spans 14 amino acids. Germline-derived CDR1 and CDR2 are SGHRS and YFSETQ. Unmatched junction bases numbered 5, after V lost 3 bases and J lost 7 bases. CDR3 region: CASSSTSGLNEQFF. CDR3 sequence (DNA): TGCGCCAGCAGCTCGACTAGCGGCCTTAATGAGCAGTTCTTC.

The CDR3 region has the DNA TGTGCCACCAGCAGCGCAATGGGGGGCCTAGGGACAGATACGCAGTATTTT. Its protein product is CATSSAMGGLGTDTQYF. The V gene is TRBV15, the J gene TRBJ2-3; D tentatively fits TRBD1 or TRBD2 (6 bases each). Looked up from germline, CDR1 is LNHNV and CDR2 is YYDKDF (reference sequence). Trimming left V 3 bases short and J 3 bases short, with 19 bases between. CDR3 length: 17 residues.

The gene calls are TRBV19 and TRBJ1-2, with D perhaps matching TRBD1 (5 bases). The CDR3 is made up of 15 amino acids. Germline CDR1 LNHDA, CDR2 SQIVND (reference sequence). Trimming removed 8 bases at V and 5 bases at J, with 21 bases between. This CDR3 reads CASRTAGAKGYGYTF. In DNA, the CDR3 is TGTGCCAGTCGCACCGCTGGAGCAAAGGGGTATGGCTACACCTTC. The variable domain in full, completed from reference TRBV19 and TRBJ1-2, reads DGGITQSPKYLFRKEGQNVTLSCEQNLNHDAMYWYRQDPGQGLRLIYYSQIVNDFQKGDIAEGYSVSREKKESFPLTVTSAQKNPTAFYLCASRTAGAKGYGYTFGSGTRLTVV.

The chain recombines TRBV30 with TRBJ1-2; D call uncertain. The CDR3 totals 14 residues. Germline CDR1 is GTSNPN and CDR2 is SVGIG (reference sequence). Trimming took off 4 bases at V and 1 base at J, with 13 bases between the two ends. The CDR3, as DNA: TGTGCCTGGACGGGATACGGATTTAACTATGGCTACACCTTC. Translation gives CAWTGYGFNYGYTF.

The chain links TRBV19 to TRBJ1-2, with unresolved D. Germline V gives CDR1 LNHDA, CDR2 SQIVND (reference sequence). Trimming took 3 bases from V and 3 from J, leaving 14 bases between them. CDR3 length equals 15 residues. CDR3 sequence (DNA): TGTGCCAGTAGTATTTGGCCCCAGACTCACTATGGCTACACCTTC. It encodes CASSIWPQTHYGYTF. Full variable domain (rest looked up from reference TRBV19 and TRBJ1-2): DGGITQSPKYLFRKEGQNVTLSCEQNLNHDAMYWYRQDPGQGLRLIYYSQIVNDFQKGDIAEGYSVSREKKESFPLTVTSAQKNPTAFYLCASSIWPQTHYGYTFGSGTRLTVV.

This clone is deemed medium-sized. This sequence joins TRBV15 and TRBJ1-4, with D perhaps matching TRBD1 (6 bases). Between the trimmed V and J ends, which lost 0 bases and 6 bases, there was a span of 14 bases. The CDR3 runs to 16 residues. CDR1 is LNHNV and CDR2 is YYDKDF in the germline V gene (reference sequence). CDR3 bases: TGTGCCACCAGCAGAGAAAGGACAGAGAGGGATGAAAAACTGTTTTTT. Residues: CATSRERTERDEKLFF.

The chain carries TRBV12-1 and TRBJ1-5; the listed D gene, TRBD1, was not tested against the DNA. TRBV12-1 is termed a pseudogene. The CDR3 is 17 amino acids. The CDR3 here is CASITDRGRGGNQPQHF. Written as DNA, the CDR3 is TGTGCCAGCATTACGGACAGGGGGCGCGGGGGCAATCAGCCCCAGCATTTT.

CDR3 protein: CAISEPGEQGNYGYTF. The CDR3 DNA follows: TGTGCCATCAGTGAGCCGGGGGAACAGGGGAACTATGGCTACACCTTC. The rearrangement uses TRBV10-3 and TRBJ1-2; 7 bases fit TRBD1. Germline lookup yields CDR1 ENHRY and CDR2 SYGVKD. CDR3 length: 16 amino acids. Trimming removed 2 bases from V and 2 bases from J; junction bases left unmatched: 8.

The chain combines TRBV29-1 with TRBJ2-3; 8 positions match TRBD1. CDR1 is SQVTM, CDR2 ANQGSEA, per germline. J gave up 1 base and V 7 bases, and 1 base lay outside the gene matches. There are 12 residues in the CDR3. CDR3 in DNA: TGCAGCGCGGGACAGGGCACAGATACGCAGTATTTT. This codes for CSAGQGTDTQYF.

This chain joins TRBV6-8 and TRBJ2-7; maybe TRBD2 (5 bases). The CDR3 totals 13 residues. V was trimmed by 10 bases and J by 0 bases, leaving 13 bases between them. CDR1 MNHGY and CDR2 SAAAGT come from the germline V gene. Here the CDR3 DNA reads TGTGCCACCTCACTAGAAAGCTCCTACGAGCAGTACTTC. This gives the protein CATSLESSYEQYF.

This chain uses TRBV18 with TRBJ2-5; 7 bases align to TRBD1. The CDR3 is made up of 16 amino acids. With 5 bases clipped from V and 8 bases from J, the junction kept 17 bases outside the gene matches. Germline CDR1 reads KGHSH; CDR2 reads LQKENI. Here the CDR3 reads CASSSTGGQAGPTQYF. CDR3 in DNA: TGTGCCAGCTCATCGACTGGAGGACAGGCGGGCCCTACCCAGTACTTC.

This clone was observed a few times. The chain recombines TRBV11-3 with TRBJ1-4, with 8 positions matching TRBD1. The CDR3 contains 16 residues. V was clipped by 5 bases and J by 8 bases; unmatched bases: 13. Per germline, CDR1 SGHNT and CDR2 YENEEA. CDR3 bases: TGTGCCAGCAGCCCCGACTACGACAGGGGACGGGAAAAACTGTTTTTT. Its translation is CASSPDYDRGREKLFF. The variable domain in full, with the rest retrieved from reference TRBV11-3 and TRBJ1-4, is EAGVVQSPRYKIIEKKQPVAFWCNPISGHNTLYWYLQNLGQGPELLIRYENEEAVDDSQLPKDRFSAERLKGVDSTLKIQPAELGDSAVYLCASSPDYDRGREKLFFGSGTQLSVL.

The genes are TRBV19 and TRBJ1-1; D is uncertain. Trimming took 4 bases from V and 6 from J, leaving 15 bases between them. Germline CDR1 reads LNHDA; CDR2 reads SQIVND (reference sequence). This CDR3 comprises 14 residues. This chain's CDR3 is CASSKRAPRPEAFF. CDR3 sequence (DNA): TGTGCCAGTAGTAAGCGGGCCCCCCGCCCTGAAGCTTTCTTT.

The chain employs TRBV11-3 and TRBJ2-7, with TRBD2 identical over 8 bases. This CDR3 comprises 16 residues. After removal of 3 bases from V and 3 bases from J, the junction contained 10 bases not matched to a gene. CDR1 is SGHNT, CDR2 YENEEA, per germline. DNA of the CDR3: TGTGCCAGCAGCTTGAGTCCGGGACTAGGAGGCTACGAGCAGTACTTC. It encodes CASSLSPGLGGYEQYF.